The clone carrying this TCR beta chain was detected many times. Its antigen is unidentified. The sample comes from a study of T cells after yellow fever vaccination. About the research overall: Preparation of the low-cell-number fractions used SMART-Seq v4 Ultra Low Input.

Study-wide findings and caveats: Most primary-vaccination clones recurred post-booster (roughly 96% CD4, over 70% CD8). Just a small share of clonotypes turned up in the CD4 compartment as well as the CD8 compartment.

V lost 3 bases to trimming and J lost 3 bases, with 14 bases between them. Germline V CDR1 and CDR2: DFQATT, SNEGSKA (reference sequence). The CDR3 spans 15 residues. Template switching with 5'RACE generated the TCR cDNA and added a universal primer site and UMIs. TCRdb independently ran MiXCR on the 5' RACE reads; one entry per CDR3 protein. The sample has nearly 300,000 distinct CDR3 sequences; under 9% are singletons. The sample was CD4+ T cells sorted from PBMCs, taken 5 days after the yellow fever booster vaccination. The sequence was collected from a man aged 18 to 29 who received the YFV17D yellow fever vaccine. The chain links TRBV20-1 to TRBJ2-2; the D is unclear. The CDR3 sequence is CSARSTSFDTGELFF. DNA for the CDR3: TGCAGTGCTAGGAGCACCTCTTTTGACACCGGGGAGCTGTTTTTT.